Presented here are 6 T cell receptor beta chains from one specimen sequenced in a study of human T cells and chemical hapten exposure. The authors extracted total RNA from unfractionated whole blood. One entry per CDR3 protein, called by TCRdb with MiXCR from the 5' RACE reads. The sample gives 81,000 or so distinct CDR3 sequences, about 8% of which show up once; approximately 2.1% is in the top ten. These receptors all come from a male donor in good health.

This clonotype was detected a few times. V is TRBV29-1 and J is TRBJ2-6; D possibly uses TRBD1 or TRBD2 (5 bases each). Trimming removed 4 bases from V and 0 bases from J, with 16 bases in between. The CDR3 spans 17 residues. Per the germline V gene, CDR1 is SQVTM and CDR2 is ANQGSEA. CDR3 in DNA: TGCAGCGTTGGGGCGAGGGAGACAGTCTCTGGGGCCAACGTCCTGACTTTC. Translation gives CSVGARETVSGANVLTF.

This rearrangement joins TRBV2 to TRBJ1-2, with unresolved D. From germline, CDR1 is SNHLY and CDR2 FYNNEI. Trimming removed 3 bases from V and 4 bases from J, with 9 bases in between. This CDR3 region has 13 residues. The CDR3 spells CASSDVPRYGYTF. CDR3 coding DNA: TGTGCCAGCAGTGATGTTCCCCGCTATGGCTACACCTTC.

The chain employs TRBV7-9 and TRBJ1-4; TRBD1 might be the D (5 bases). V was cut by 4 bases and J by 4 bases, with 10 bases left in between. This CDR3 is 14 amino acids long. Germline CDR1 SEHNR, CDR2 FQNEAQ (reference sequence). CDR3 loop: CASSSRGLNEKLFF. For the CDR3, the DNA is TGTGCCAGCAGCTCGCGGGGCCTTAATGAAAAACTGTTTTTT.

This clonotype was seen many times. This chain connects TRBV6-2 or TRBV6-3 to TRBJ2-3; 10 bases align to TRBD2. The CDR3 contains 15 residues. From germline, CDR1 is MNHEY and CDR2 SVGEGT. With 8 bases clipped from V and 5 bases from J, the junction kept 10 bases outside the gene matches. The CDR3 loop is CASGRGTSVEDTQYF. DNA for the CDR3: TGTGCCAGCGGACGAGGGACTAGCGTAGAAGATACGCAGTATTTT.

The chain carries TRBV6-2 or TRBV6-3 and TRBJ2-1; 7 positions agree with TRBD2. The junction had 11 bases not matched to a gene; V was cut back by 2 bases and J by 4 bases. CDR3 size: 17 residues. Germline assignment: CDR1 MNHEY and CDR2 SVGEGT. CDR3 in amino acids: CASSYPTSLTIYNEQFF. CDR3 DNA sequence: TGTGCCAGCAGTTACCCGACTAGCCTTACAATTTACAATGAGCAGTTCTTC.

This clonotype was counted between two and nine times. This chain joins TRBV4-3 and TRBJ2-7; TRBD2 matches 7 bases. Unmatched junction bases numbered 3, after V lost 3 bases and J lost 1 base. Germline CDR1 reads LGHNA; CDR2 reads YSLEER. The CDR3 is 14 amino acids. The chain's CDR3 is CASSQLAESYEQYF. DNA of the CDR3: TGCGCCAGCAGCCAGCTAGCGGAGTCCTACGAGCAGTACTTC.